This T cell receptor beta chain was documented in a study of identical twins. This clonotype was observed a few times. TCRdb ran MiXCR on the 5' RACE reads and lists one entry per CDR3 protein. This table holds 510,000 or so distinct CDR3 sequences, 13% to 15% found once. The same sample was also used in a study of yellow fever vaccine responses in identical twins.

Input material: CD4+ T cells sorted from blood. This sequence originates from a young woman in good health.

In DNA form, the CDR3 reads TGTGCCAGCAGCTCTACTACGAACACTGAAGCTTTCTTT. Translation gives CASSSTTNTEAFF. This chain joins TRBV11-2 and TRBJ1-1; no clear D. The CDR3 covers 13 residues. The germline V gene has CDR1 SGHAT and CDR2 FQNNGV. V gave up 4 bases and J gave up 1 base, with 7 bases separating them.